These 14 T cell receptor beta chains were sequenced from one sample in a study of blood T cell repertoires in COVID-19 (dated by TCRdb to the early 2020s). Receptors were amplified or captured by the immunoSEQ multiplex PCR assay. Drawn from immuneACCESS, this table holds only the in-frame rearrangements with V and J called that TCRdb kept. Clones are partly lost; checked studies trace under half to an unresolved V gene and leave the rest unexplained. In this sample the table shows under 250,000 clones, over 75% of which occur a single time. The ten largest clonotypes hold 9.5% to 13% of the sample. Sequencing used peripheral blood. The receptors were sampled from a man over 45 with COVID-19, enrolled during active disease.

The chain recombines TRBV20-1 with TRBJ1-6; D call uncertain. V lost 3 bases and J lost 9, with 9 bases in between. Germline CDR1 DFQATT, CDR2 SNEGSKA (reference sequence). This CDR3 region has 12 residues. The CDR3 DNA reads TGCAGTGCTAGTCGGGAGGGTTCACCCCTCCACTTT. This sequence encodes CSASREGSPLHF.

The J gene is TRBJ2-3, the V gene TRBV19; TRBD1 matches at 7 bases. CDR3 length: 13 amino acids. The V and J ends lost 9 bases and 2 bases, in that order; junction bases with no gene match: 5. Germline CDR1 and CDR2: LNHDA and SQIVND (reference sequence). The CDR3 sequence: CASRDSNTDTQYF. DNA for the CDR3: TGTGCCAGCCGGGACAGTAACACAGATACGCAGTATTTT. Supplemented by reference TRBV19 and TRBJ2-3, the full variable domain reads DGGITQSPKYLFRKEGQNVTLSCEQNLNHDAMYWYRQDPGQGLRLIYYSQIVNDFQKGDIAEGYSVSREKKESFPLTVTSAQKNPTAFYLCASRDSNTDTQYFGPGTRLTVL.

The chain is built from TRBV6-5 and TRBJ1-5, with TRBD1 matching 8 bases. CDR1 is MNHEY, CDR2 SVGAGI, per germline. This CDR3 is built from 15 residues. V trimming: 4 bases; J trimming: 2 bases; junction bases outside the gene matches: 4. CDR3 in amino acids: CASSLGQGGNQPQHF. CDR3 DNA sequence: TGTGCCAGCAGTTTAGGACAGGGTGGCAATCAGCCCCAGCATTTT.

The rearrangement joins TRBV2 to TRBJ1-2, with D unresolved. This CDR3 has 13 amino acids. CDR1 and CDR2 from the germline V gene are SNHLY and FYNNEI. The V gene lost 1 base and the J gene lost 8 bases, with 11 bases spanning the gap. CDR3 in DNA: TGTGCCAGCAGTGAAGGATGGGCCGGAGGCTACACCTTC. Protein sequence: CASSEGWAGGYTF.

This chain connects TRBV28 to TRBJ1-2; TRBD1 might be the D (5 bases). From germline, CDR1 is MDHEN and CDR2 SYDVKM. The CDR3 is made up of 16 amino acids. V lost 7 bases and J 0 bases, leaving 18 bases between the germline ends. CDR3 loop: CASTYLVGGSNYGYTF. The CDR3, as DNA: TGTGCCAGCACCTACCTCGTGGGGGGATCTAACTATGGCTACACCTTC.

The rearrangement uses TRBV11-2 and TRBJ2-7, with D unresolved. Germline values: CDR1 SGHAT, CDR2 FQNNGV. Deletions cut 2 bases from V and 2 bases from J, with 13 bases between. The CDR3 extends over 15 amino acids. For the CDR3, the DNA is TGTGCCAGCAGCTTATTGGTAGCAGCCACCTACGAGCAGTACTTC. Its translation: CASSLLVAATYEQYF.

The chain employs TRBV7-8 and TRBJ2-3; 10 bases align to TRBD2. Germline trimming cut 4 bases from V and 5 bases from J; bases unmatched to any gene: 6. Germline V gene sequence: CDR1 SGHVS, CDR2 FQNEAQ. CDR3 length: 15 amino acids. CDR3 coding DNA: TGTGCCAGCAGCTCAGCGGGAGGGCCTGGAGATACGCAGTATTTT. Translation gives CASSSAGGPGDTQYF.

This chain connects TRBV19 to TRBJ2-7, with D possibly being TRBD1 (6 bases). With 1 base removed from V and 0 bases from J, the gap between germline ends came to 13 bases. The CDR3 consists of 16 residues. Germline loops: CDR1 LNHDA, CDR2 SQIVND (reference sequence). DNA for the CDR3: TGTGCCAGTAGTATAGCCGCTACAGGGCCCTCCTACGAGCAGTACTTC. This codes for CASSIAATGPSYEQYF. Together with reference TRBV19 and TRBJ2-7, the CDR3 gives the full variable domain: DGGITQSPKYLFRKEGQNVTLSCEQNLNHDAMYWYRQDPGQGLRLIYYSQIVNDFQKGDIAEGYSVSREKKESFPLTVTSAQKNPTAFYLCASSIAATGPSYEQYFGPGTRLTVT.

This chain joins TRBV19 and TRBJ1-6; the D gene is possibly TRBD1 (5 bases). V was shortened by 10 bases and J by 2 bases, with 21 bases between the two germline ends. This CDR3 has 17 residues. In germline, CDR1 is LNHDA, CDR2 SQIVND (reference sequence). CDR3 residues: CATGGARGRTYNSPLHF. The DNA for the CDR3 is TGTGCCACCGGCGGGGCGCGGGGACGTACCTATAATTCACCCCTCCACTTT.

CDR3 residues: CASSLPPTGVQETQYF. The CDR3 DNA reads as TGTGCCAGCAGTTTACCCCCCACAGGGGTCCAAGAGACCCAGTACTTC. This sequence joins TRBV28 and TRBJ2-5, with TRBD1 identical over 7 bases. The germline gives CDR1 MDHEN, CDR2 SYDVKM. CDR3 length: 16 residues. V lost 2 bases to trimming and J lost 1 base; unmatched junction nucleotides: 7.

V is TRBV5-5 and J is TRBJ1-2; D is unresolved. CDR1 SGHKS and CDR2 YYEKEE come from the germline V gene (reference sequence). CDR3 length: 11 amino acids. V lost 0 bases, J lost 11 bases, and 8 bases lay in between. The CDR3 DNA sequence: TGTGCCAGCAGCTTGGACACAGAATACACCTTC. This sequence encodes CASSLDTEYTF.

The chain is built from TRBV4-3 and TRBJ1-1, with D hard to call. This CDR3 has 15 residues. V lost 1 base and J lost 1, with 10 bases in between. The germline V gene has CDR1 LGHNA and CDR2 YSLEER. CDR3 coding DNA: TGCGCCAGCAGCCAAGGGCTGTTTTCGAACACTGAAGCTTTCTTT. This codes for CASSQGLFSNTEAFF.

This clone was counted only a few times. The CDR3 bases are TGTGCCAGCATCTCAGGGTCCGGGGCCAACGTCCTGACTTTC. Translated: CASISGSGANVLTF. V gene TRBV5-5 combines with J gene TRBJ2-6; D might be TRBD1 (5 bases). Trimming stripped 6 bases from V and 4 bases from J, with 11 bases between. Germline loops: CDR1 SGHKS, CDR2 YYEKEE (reference sequence). The CDR3 is 14 amino acids.

This chain joins TRBV5-4 and TRBJ1-6; TRBD1 might be the D (5 bases). V gave up 4 bases and J gave up 7 bases, with 12 bases separating them. CDR3 length: 14 amino acids. CDR1 and CDR2 from the germline V gene are SGHNT and YYREEE (reference sequence). The CDR3 sequence: CASSLGEVNSPLHF. The CDR3 DNA reads as TGTGCCAGCAGCCTGGGGGAGGTGAATTCACCCCTCCACTTT.